What follows describes a single T cell receptor (beta chain). These data belong to a study of control samples from healthy donors and cancer patients. V lost 5 bases and J 7 bases, leaving 14 bases between the germline ends. Germline CDR1 SGHTA, CDR2 FQGNSA. There are 14 residues in the CDR3. The repertoire was sequenced with immunoSEQ multiplex PCR; TCRdb's copy has only in-frame clones and lacks some. The top ten hold around 1.8% of the sample, which has nearly 35,000 clones, around 93% seen once. The TCR sequence derives from a man in his forties with colorectal cancer. The chain employs TRBV7-2 and TRBJ2-2, with D maybe TRBD2 (6 bases). Sequenced material: PBMCs. The CDR3 sequence is CASSGGGVGGELFF. The CDR3 region has the DNA TGTGCCAGCAGCGGTGGCGGGGTCGGCGGGGAGCTGTTTTTT.